This T cell receptor (beta chain) was obtained from a study of early T cells in non-severe SARS-CoV-2 infection (dated by TCRdb to the early 2020s). Turning to the overall study: Because TCR sequencing relied on bulk RNA taken from unsorted whole blood, pairing of alpha and beta chains was not possible. Results and caveats for the whole study, not just this receptor: VDJdb matching was skewed toward anti-spike CD8 responses and likely underestimated virus-specific expansions, missing private and CD4 specificities.

The CDR3 covers 14 residues, taking in both the cysteine and the phenylalanine. Of the read, only the CDR3 DNA is kept; its 42 bases are in frame from base 1. CDR1 and CDR2, looked up from the germline V gene (reference sequence), are LNHNV and YYDKDF. Cut back by 0 bases and 9 bases, the V and J ends lie 12 bases apart. The library was generated by 5' RACE. The instrument was a NextSeq 500. To correct for sequencing error and PCR bias, the TCR library protocol tagged individual cDNA molecules with unique molecular identifiers. Both TCR alpha and beta chains were sequenced, and tight co-correlation was observed between alpha and beta sequence abundances in each sample. The authors' pipeline ran thus. Decombinator V4 was used to annotate the V gene, J gene and CDR3 of the TCR sequences. Expanded TCRs were defined as changing significantly between any two time points under a Poisson model with p below 0.0001. Abundances of TCRs were expressed as counts per million after normalisation to the total number of TCRs sequenced in each sample. TRAV1-2 paired with TRAJ12, TRAJ20 or TRAJ33 defined MAIT TCRs, while TRAV10 paired with TRAJ18 defined iNKT TCRs. VDJdb, accessed 1 November 2021, was searched for CMV, EBV and SARS-CoV-2 annotated TCRs, with TCRs annotated for multiple antigens excluded. Using fastp trimming at Q25 and MiXCR clonotype assembly, TCRdb reanalyzed the public sequencing data and kept in-frame beta chains. Records with the same CDR3 protein are collapsed into one entry carrying the most frequent genes and DNA. These V and J calls originate from TCRdb's pipeline instead of the authors' own analysis. For this sample there are 80,000 to 95,000 distinct CDR3 sequences; 11% to 15% appear just once. Roughly 11% of the sample is in the top ten clones.

A case-control design nested within a healthcare worker cohort in London, UK, was used, with weekly nasopharyngeal swab PCR tests and blood sampling performed. Healthcare workers were enrolled in the week of the UK lockdown, from 23 to 31 March 2020, and were followed every week for up to roughly 15 weeks. This clonotype was counted a few times. Its cognate antigen has yet to be identified. No per-base quality is available; no much larger clone lies one base away. The specimen sequenced was whole blood. This sequence was found in an adult who was a healthcare worker with PCR-confirmed SARS-CoV-2 infection or an uninfected control (not recorded which). The chain was built from TRBV15 and TRBJ2-1; a confident D gene designation cannot be given. The sequence in DNA is TGTGCCACCAGCAGAGATCGCAGCGAGGCTGAGCAGTTCTTC. This codes for CATSRDRSEAEQFF.